The subject of this entry is one T cell receptor beta chain. The antigen is not known. These data are taken from a study of cytomegalovirus exposure and HLA in healthy donors. Study summary: The roughly 700 first-cohort repertoires shared a platform with the 130 or so validation repertoires, as reported in a later analysis. Study outcomes and limitations: The tendency of first-cohort TCR clusters to co-occur in the 90 to 150 validation repertoires emerged from a later analysis. CMV antigen specificity of three CMV-associated chains was confirmed in vitro.

Germline trimming cut 11 bases from V and 3 bases from J; bases unmatched to any gene: 8. From germline, CDR1 is MDHEN and CDR2 SYDVKM. CDR3 length: 13 residues. Clones were sequenced by immunoSEQ multiplex PCR, and TCRdb holds only the in-frame ones, with some missing. The table records some 270,000 clones, 80% to 90% of them present only once. Sequencing was performed on PBMCs. The genes are TRBV28 and TRBJ2-7; 9 bases are shared with TRBD2. The sequence derives from a woman younger than 35 in good health and CMV-seronegative. The CDR3 region is CAAGGGAYYEQYF. As DNA, the CDR3 is TGTGCCGCGGGCGGGGGGGCGTACTACGAGCAGTACTTC. The full variable domain, with the rest looked up from reference TRBV28 and TRBJ2-7, is DVKVTQSSRYLVKRTGEKVFLECVQDMDHENMFWYRQDPGLGLRLIYFSYDVKMKEKGDIPEGYSVSREKKERFSLILESASTNQTSMYLCAAGGGAYYEQYFGPGTRLTVT.